This T cell receptor beta chain stems from a study of Graves' ophthalmopathy and Graves' hyperthyroidism. This clonotype was found a few times. None of the included patients had other autoimmune diseases, uncontrolled infections, pregnancy or lactation, as these led to exclusion. V gave up 0 bases and J gave up 1 base; unmatched junction bases: 13. CDR3 length: 20 amino acids. The V gene's germline CDR1 is MNHEY and CDR2 SVGEGT. The TCR beta CDR3 regions underwent amplification from RNA transcripts. In the first round, RT-PCR was carried out with HTBI primers, and a multiplex PCR formed the second round. TCRdb passed the multiplex PCR reads through MiXCR, listing each CDR3 protein once. The data contain 300,000 to 400,000 distinct CDR3 sequences, approximately 17% of them singletons.

The chain links TRBV6-2 or TRBV6-3 to TRBJ2-3, with 10 bases aligning to TRBD2. The receptor was derived from an adult woman with stable Graves' hyperthyroidism. Sample: peripheral blood. In DNA, the CDR3 is TGTGCCAGCAGTTACTCGCCCCCGGGACTAGCGAGACGCGGCACAGATACGCAGTATTTT. This translates into CASSYSPPGLARRGTDTQYF.